This T cell receptor beta chain is drawn from a study of identifying expanded T cells in peripheral blood. Measured with immunoSEQ multiplex PCR; TCRdb has only the in-frame clones, and not every one. Of around 120,000 clones listed, approximately 90% are singletons. Concerning this clone itself: Its antigen is not known.

Broader study findings: Technical replicates showed about 1.2 changed clones; approximately 2 weeks about 16; four weeks 19. Roughly two-week clone count variance significantly increased as total template count grew.

During the collection period, no donor immune events like infections were recorded. Germline V gene data show CDR1 as SGHAT and CDR2 as FQNNGV. The CDR3 consists of 16 residues. The germline V and J ends were trimmed by 0 bases and 4 bases, with 13 bases remaining between them. This receptor was taken from a person aged 18-69 years in good health. Sequences were obtained from blood. This chain links TRBV11-2 with TRBJ2-4; D not resolved. The CDR3 nucleotides read TGTGCCAGCAGCTTAGATCGAGGCGGATTAAAAAACATTCAGTACTTC. Translating it yields CASSLDRGGLKNIQYF.